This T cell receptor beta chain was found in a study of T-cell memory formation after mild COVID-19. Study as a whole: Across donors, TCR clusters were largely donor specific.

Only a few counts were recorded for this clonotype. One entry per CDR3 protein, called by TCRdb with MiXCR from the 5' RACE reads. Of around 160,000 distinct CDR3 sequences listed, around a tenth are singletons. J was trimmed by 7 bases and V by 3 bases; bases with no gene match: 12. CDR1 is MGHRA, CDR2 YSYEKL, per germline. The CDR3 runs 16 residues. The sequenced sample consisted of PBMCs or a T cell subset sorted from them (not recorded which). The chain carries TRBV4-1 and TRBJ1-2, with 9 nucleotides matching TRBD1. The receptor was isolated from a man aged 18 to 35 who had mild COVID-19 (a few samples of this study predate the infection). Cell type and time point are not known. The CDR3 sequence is CASSHYLRDRESGYTF. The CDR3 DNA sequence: TGCGCCAGCAGCCATTACCTCCGGGACAGGGAAAGTGGCTACACCTTC.